This passage covers 27 T cell receptor beta chains from one sample sequenced in a study of neurological immune-mediated disorders. One entry per CDR3 protein results from TCRdb running MiXCR on the 5' RACE reads. Of some 83,000 distinct CDR3 sequences listed, 2.5% to 3% are singletons. The sample was PBMCs. The receptors were sampled from a woman aged 30 to 39 with multiple sclerosis.

In its sample, this clonotype was seen many times. The chain combines TRBV20-1 with TRBJ2-3; 9 nucleotides line up with TRBD2. The CDR3 spans 15 residues. Looked up from germline, CDR1 is DFQATT and CDR2 is SNEGSKA (reference sequence). After removal of 3 bases from V and 4 bases from J, the junction contained 8 bases not matched to a gene. The CDR3 sequence: CSARFSGSVPDTQYF. The CDR3 nucleotides read TGCAGTGCTAGGTTTAGCGGGAGCGTTCCAGATACGCAGTATTTT.

The sample holds many counts of this clonotype. J is TRBJ1-4 and V is TRBV7-2; no clear D. Trimming stripped 5 bases from V and 8 bases from J, with 15 bases between. In germline, CDR1 is SGHTA, CDR2 FQGNSA. The CDR3 covers 14 residues. In nucleotides, the CDR3 is TGTGCCAGCAGCGAGGGTCCGGGGAGGGAAAAACTGTTTTTT. Protein: CASSEGPGREKLFF.

Many counts were recorded for this clonotype. The chain combines TRBV28 with TRBJ2-3; 11 bases map to TRBD2. The CDR3 has 16 amino acids. The ends lost 6 bases at V and 2 bases at J; junction bases unmatched: 7. The germline CDR1 and CDR2 sequences are MDHEN and SYDVKM. The CDR3 sequence: CASSRRLAGLTDTQYF. The CDR3 nucleotides read TGTGCCAGCAGCCGACGACTAGCGGGACTCACAGATACGCAGTATTTT.

This clonotype was detected many times. The chain joins TRBV20-1 to TRBJ2-5; no firm D call. This CDR3 has 13 residues. The V end lost 3 bases, the J end lost 0 bases, and 8 bases lay between the germline ends. CDR1 and CDR2 (germline): DFQATT, SNEGSKA (reference sequence). Written as DNA, the CDR3 is TGCAGTGCTAGCCGACCGTACCAAGAGACCCAGTACTTC. Translating it yields CSASRPYQETQYF.

This clonotype was seen repeatedly, ten times or more. The chain links TRBV7-2 to TRBJ2-1; 8 positions agree with TRBD2. Germline assignment: CDR1 SGHTA and CDR2 FQGNSA. Trimming at V came to 5 bases and at J to 8 bases, leaving 8 bases not matched to a gene. The CDR3 spans 14 residues. The CDR3 coding sequence is TGTGCCAGCAGCCGGGGGACTAGTGTGGATGAGCAGTTCTTC. It is translated as CASSRGTSVDEQFF. Filled out from reference TRBV7-2 and TRBJ2-1, the complete variable domain reads GAGVSQSPSNKVTEKGKDVELRCDPISGHTALYWYRQSLGQGLEFLIYFQGNSAPDKSGLPSDRFSAERTGGSVSTLTIQRTQQEDSAVYLCASSRGTSVDEQFFGPGTRLTVL.

This clonotype appeared many times. The chain has TRBV5-1 and TRBJ2-7; TRBD1 aligns across 9 bases. V was clipped by 4 bases and J by 5 bases; unmatched bases: 4. The CDR3 runs to 13 residues. The germline V gene encodes CDR1 SGHRS and CDR2 YFSETQ. The CDR3 DNA reads as TGCGCCAGCAGCGCCTGGACAGGGGACGAGCAGTACTTC. Translating it yields CASSAWTGDEQYF.

The sample holds many counts of this clonotype. This chain links TRBV6-1 with TRBJ2-7; D perhaps matches TRBD2 (5 bases). V was cut by 9 bases and J by 4 bases, with 22 bases left in between. Germline CDR1 is MNHNS and CDR2 is SASEGT. The CDR3 is 15 amino acids. The CDR3 spells CASRSTADRDYEQYF. Here the CDR3 DNA reads TGTGCCAGTCGATCGACGGCGGACCGGGATTACGAGCAGTACTTC.

In this sample, this clonotype turned up many times. The V gene is TRBV5-1, the J gene TRBJ1-1, with TRBD1 as a possible D gene (6 bases). Per the germline V gene, CDR1 is SGHRS and CDR2 is YFSETQ. Trimming took 7 bases from V and 0 from J, leaving 13 bases between them. The CDR3 length is 14 residues. As DNA, the CDR3 is TGCGCCAGCTCGCTTAGGGGGATGAACACTGAAGCTTTCTTT. Translated: CASSLRGMNTEAFF.

This clonotype occurred many times. The genes are TRBV29-1 and TRBJ2-5; D is undetermined. In germline, CDR1 is SQVTM, CDR2 ANQGSEA. This CDR3 has 13 amino acids. V lost 5 bases and J lost 5, with 15 bases in between. As DNA, the CDR3 is TGCAGCGTTAATTCGGCGGCTGGTGAGACCCAGTACTTC. It is translated as CSVNSAAGETQYF. The full variable domain, its missing parts supplied by reference TRBV29-1 and TRBJ2-5, is SAVISQKPSRDICQRGTSLTIQCQVDSQVTMMFWYRQQPGQSLTLIATANQGSEATYESGFVIDKFPISRPNLTFSTLTVSNMSPEDSSIYLCSVNSAAGETQYFGPGTRLLVL.

At least ten counts were recorded for this clonotype. Here the CDR3 reads CASTPGHTSGNTIYF. The CDR3 DNA sequence: TGTGCCAGCACTCCAGGACACACCTCTGGAAACACCATATATTTT. The J gene is TRBJ1-3, the V gene TRBV6-1; possibly TRBD1 for D (5 bases). Germline CDR1 is MNHNS and CDR2 is SASEGT. V lost 7 bases to trimming and J lost 0 bases, with 13 bases between them. The CDR3 totals 15 residues.

This clonotype was detected ten times or more. The chain carries TRBV20-1 and TRBJ1-3; maybe TRBD1 (5 bases). V gave up 1 base and J gave up 7 bases, with 17 bases separating them. From germline, CDR1 is DFQATT and CDR2 SNEGSKA (reference sequence). The CDR3 totals 15 residues. DNA of the CDR3: TGCAGTGCTAGAGCCCCAAAGGGCAGGGCGAACACCATATATTTT. It specifies CSARAPKGRANTIYF.

This clonotype came up many times. The V and J genes are TRBV6-6 and TRBJ1-5; 7 bases are shared with TRBD1. The CDR3 loop spans 16 amino acids. V trimming: 5 bases; J trimming: 4 bases; junction bases outside the gene matches: 11. CDR1 is MNHNY, CDR2 SVGAGI, per germline (reference sequence). The DNA for the CDR3 is TGTGCCAGCAGTCGCCGGGGGACAGTTCAAAATCAGCCCCAGCATTTT. Protein sequence: CASSRRGTVQNQPQHF.

The table lists this clonotype with many counts. The chain uses TRBV25-1 and TRBJ1-5; 8 positions agree with TRBD1. CDR3 length equals 13 residues. Germline V lookup: CDR1 MGHDK, CDR2 SYGVNS. Losses at the gene ends were 6 bases for V and 5 bases for J; bases not matched to a gene: 3. The CDR3 loop reads CASRGTGDQPQHF. CDR3 nucleotides: TGTGCCAGCAGGGGGACAGGTGATCAGCCCCAGCATTTT.

This clonotype was picked up many times. CDR3 bases: TGTGCCAGCAGCCCCACTCAACTAGCGGGTCGGACAGATACGCAGTATTTT. This sequence encodes CASSPTQLAGRTDTQYF. This chain uses TRBV7-2 with TRBJ2-3; TRBD2 matches at 9 bases. The CDR3 loop spans 17 amino acids. The V segment lost 5 bases and the J segment 3 bases; nucleotides outside the gene matches: 12. Looked up from germline, CDR1 is SGHTA and CDR2 is FQGNSA.

The sample holds many counts of this clonotype. The chain employs TRBV29-1 and TRBJ2-2; D might be TRBD2 (6 bases). The V and J ends lost 3 bases and 7 bases respectively, with 6 bases between them. Germline CDR1 is SQVTM and CDR2 is ANQGSEA. This CDR3 has 11 residues. CDR3 region: CSVEDYGELFF. The DNA of the CDR3 is TGCAGCGTTGAGGACTACGGGGAGCTGTTTTTT.

At least ten counts were recorded for this clonotype. The chain's CDR3 is CASSLHGTSKNIQYF. CDR3 nucleotides: TGTGCCAGCAGCTTACACGGGACATCTAAAAACATTCAGTACTTC. The V gene is TRBV11-2, the J gene TRBJ2-4, with D possibly matching TRBD1 (6 bases). This CDR3 is built from 15 residues. Germline CDR1 and CDR2: SGHAT and FQNNGV. V gave up 2 bases and J gave up 4 bases, with 12 bases separating them.

This clonotype was counted at least ten times. CDR3 residues: CASSQEKFEETQYF. CDR3 nucleotides: TGTGCCAGCAGCCAAGAGAAGTTCGAAGAGACCCAGTACTTC. V gene TRBV4-2 combines with J gene TRBJ2-5; D gene uncertain. V lost 0 bases and J lost 3, with 8 bases in between. CDR3 size: 14 residues. Germline loops: CDR1 LGHNA, CDR2 YNFKEQ.

This clonotype was seen at least ten times. The genes are TRBV4-3 and TRBJ2-7; 12 positions match TRBD2. The V segment lost 3 bases and the J segment 1 base; nucleotides outside the gene matches: 4. The length of the CDR3 is 16 residues. Germline V CDR1 and CDR2: LGHNA, YSLEER. The DNA for the CDR3 is TGCGCCAGCAGCCACGGAGGGACTAGCGGGTCCTACGAGCAGTACTTC. This codes for CASSHGGTSGSYEQYF.

The table lists this clonotype with many counts. The rearrangement links TRBV7-2 to TRBJ2-7; 9 positions match TRBD1. V shed 2 bases, J shed 5 bases, and the junction held 7 bases outside the gene matches. Looked up from germline, CDR1 is SGHTA and CDR2 is FQGNSA. The CDR3 length is 15 residues. CDR3 protein: CASSLRDRVFHEQYF. CDR3 in DNA: TGTGCCAGCAGCTTAAGGGACAGGGTTTTCCACGAGCAGTACTTC.

This clonotype was counted many times. The chain has TRBV7-2 and TRBJ2-1; D uncertain. The CDR3 runs to 13 residues. CDR1 SGHTA and CDR2 FQGNSA come from the germline V gene. The germline V and J ends were trimmed by 7 bases and 7 bases, with 14 bases remaining between them. The CDR3 DNA is TGTGCCAGCACGGAACCTACCCGGAATGAGCAGTTCTTC. Amino acids: CASTEPTRNEQFF.

At least ten counts were recorded for this clonotype. Mismatch with germline at one junction end may stem from a read error. The genes are TRBV3-1 and TRBJ2-3; 9 positions match TRBD2. This CDR3 has 18 amino acids. CDR1 LGHDT and CDR2 YNNKEL come from the germline V gene (reference sequence). As DNA, the CDR3 is TGTGCCAGCAGCCAAGAAGTTCAAATCGGGACTAGCAGAGATACGCAGTATTTT. The encoded protein is CASSQEVQIGTSRDTQYF.

This clonotype was recorded many times. The J gene is TRBJ2-3, the V gene TRBV7-2, with 11 bases lining up with TRBD2. V shed 5 bases, J shed 4 bases, and the junction held 5 bases outside the gene matches. Germline CDR1 is SGHTA and CDR2 is FQGNSA. The CDR3 runs 15 residues. The CDR3 region is CASSETSGSADTQYF. The CDR3 bases are TGTGCCAGCAGCGAAACTAGCGGGAGCGCAGATACGCAGTATTTT.

This clonotype was counted at least ten times. The chain carries TRBV24-1 and TRBJ2-1; tentatively, D is TRBD1 (6 bases). CDR3 size: 17 residues. V was clipped by 0 bases and J by 9 bases, with 20 bases between them. The germline CDR1 and CDR2 sequences are KGHDR and SFDVKD. The CDR3 coding sequence is TGTGCCACCAGTGATTTGGCTAGGGACACTGGGGAATTTGAGCAGTTCTTC. Its translation is CATSDLARDTGEFEQFF.

This clonotype was counted ten times or more. The chain couples TRBV12-3 or TRBV12-4 to TRBJ2-2; TRBD2 aligns across 7 bases. The V gene end was trimmed by 6 bases and the J gene end by 7 bases; junction bases not matched to a gene: 14. There are 16 residues in the CDR3. The DNA of the CDR3 is TGTGCCAGCAGCCCTATAGCGGGTCAGAGGGGCGGGGAGCTGTTTTTT. Translating it yields CASSPIAGQRGGELFF.

This clonotype turned up a few times. A much larger clone is a single base away; this may be a read error. The chain recombines TRBV11-2 with TRBJ2-1; D is uncertain. CDR1 is SGHAT and CDR2 is FQNNGV in the germline V gene. This CDR3 contains 11 residues. This CDR3 reads CDSTNYNEQFF. The CDR3 nucleotides read TGTGACAGCACAAATTACAATGAGCAGTTCTTC.

This clonotype was seen repeatedly, ten times or more. The V gene is TRBV12-3 or TRBV12-4, the J gene TRBJ1-5, with D possibly being TRBD1 (6 bases). Trimming took 4 bases from V and 0 from J, leaving 16 bases between them. CDR3 size: 17 residues. The CDR3 spells CASSSGTRSLSNQPQHF. For the CDR3, the DNA is TGTGCCAGCAGTTCCGGGACAAGGTCCCTTAGCAATCAGCCCCAGCATTTT.

This clonotype was seen at least ten times. V gene TRBV18 combines with J gene TRBJ2-5; D is undetermined. Germline V lookup: CDR1 KGHSH, CDR2 LQKENI. The length of the CDR3 is 13 residues. V was trimmed by 3 bases and J by 5 bases, leaving 10 bases between them. The CDR3 DNA sequence: TGTGCCAGCTCACCGACGGTAGTTGAGACCCAGTACTTC. It translates to CASSPTVVETQYF. Supplemented by reference TRBV18 and TRBJ2-5, the full variable domain reads NAGVMQNPRHLVRRRGQEARLRCSPMKGHSHVYWYRQLPEEGLKFMVYLQKENIIDESGMPKERFSAEFPKEGPSILRIQQVVRGDSAAYFCASSPTVVETQYFGPGTRLLVL.